This T cell receptor (beta chain) comes out of a study of blood T cell repertoires in COVID-19. Study-wide context: From the United States, Italy and Spain came samples of acute and convalescent COVID-19. Sources were T cells, B-cell-depleted T cells, or PBMCs; the material itself was cDNA or gDNA.

Method: immunoSEQ multiplex PCR; TCRdb's copy keeps in-frame clones and lacks some. This sample has about 180,000 clones, with 79% found just once. Seattle patients were enrolled while actively infected and followed longitudinally. The length of the CDR3 is 14 residues. V was pared by 1 base and J by 3 bases, with 10 bases between. Germline V lookup: CDR1 GTSNPN, CDR2 SVGIG (reference sequence). The chain is built from TRBV30 and TRBJ1-3; D ambiguous. The sequenced sample consisted of peripheral blood. The clonotype comes from an older woman with COVID-19, enrolled during active disease. The CDR3 DNA reads as TGTGCCTGGAGTGCTGGGCAGGATGGAAACACCATATATTTT. Its translation: CAWSAGQDGNTIYF.